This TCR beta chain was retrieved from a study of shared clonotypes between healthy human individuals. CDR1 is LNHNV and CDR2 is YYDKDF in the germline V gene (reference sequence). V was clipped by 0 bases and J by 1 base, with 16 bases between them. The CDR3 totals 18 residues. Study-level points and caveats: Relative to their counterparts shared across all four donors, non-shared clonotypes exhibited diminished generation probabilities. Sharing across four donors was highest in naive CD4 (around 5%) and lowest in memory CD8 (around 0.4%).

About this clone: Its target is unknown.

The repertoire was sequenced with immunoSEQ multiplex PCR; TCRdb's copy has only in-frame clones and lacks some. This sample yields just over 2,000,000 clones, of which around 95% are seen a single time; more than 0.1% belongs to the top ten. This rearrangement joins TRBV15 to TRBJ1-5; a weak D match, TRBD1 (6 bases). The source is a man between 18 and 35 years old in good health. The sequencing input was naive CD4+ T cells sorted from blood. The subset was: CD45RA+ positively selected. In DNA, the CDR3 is TGTGCCACCAGCAGAGATTCTCACAGGGAGTTAAGCAATCAGCCCCAGCATTTT. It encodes CATSRDSHRELSNQPQHF. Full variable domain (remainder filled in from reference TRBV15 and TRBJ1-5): DAMVIQNPRYQVTQFGKPVTLSCSQTLNHNVMYWYQQKSSQAPKLLFHYYDKDFNNEADTPDNFQSRRPNTSFCFLDIRSPGLGDTAMYLCATSRDSHRELSNQPQHFGDGTRLSIL.